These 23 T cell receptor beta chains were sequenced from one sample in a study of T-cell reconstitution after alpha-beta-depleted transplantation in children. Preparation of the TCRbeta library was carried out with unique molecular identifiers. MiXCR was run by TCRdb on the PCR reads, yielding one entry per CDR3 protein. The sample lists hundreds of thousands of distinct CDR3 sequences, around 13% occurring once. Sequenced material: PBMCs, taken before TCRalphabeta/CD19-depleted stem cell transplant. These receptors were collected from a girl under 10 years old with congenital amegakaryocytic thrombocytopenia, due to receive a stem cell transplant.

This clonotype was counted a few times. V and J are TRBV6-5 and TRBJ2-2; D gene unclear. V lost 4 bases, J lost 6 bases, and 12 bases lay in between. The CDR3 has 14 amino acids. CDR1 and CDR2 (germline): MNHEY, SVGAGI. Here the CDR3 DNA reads TGTGCCAGCAGTTTGGTTTCGCCACCCGGGGAGCTGTTTTTT. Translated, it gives CASSLVSPPGELFF.

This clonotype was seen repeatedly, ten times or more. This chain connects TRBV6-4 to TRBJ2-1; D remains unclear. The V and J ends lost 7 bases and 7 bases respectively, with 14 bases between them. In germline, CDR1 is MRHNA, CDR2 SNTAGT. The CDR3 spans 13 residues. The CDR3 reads CASTGTLGNEQFF. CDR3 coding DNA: TGTGCCAGCACCGGAACCCTGGGGAATGAGCAGTTCTTC.

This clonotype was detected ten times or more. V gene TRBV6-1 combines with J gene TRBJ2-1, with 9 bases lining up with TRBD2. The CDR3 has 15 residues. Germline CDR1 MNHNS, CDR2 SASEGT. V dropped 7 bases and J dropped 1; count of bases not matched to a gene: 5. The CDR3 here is CASTRAGGSYNEQFF. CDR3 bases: TGTGCCAGCACTCGAGCGGGAGGTTCCTACAATGAGCAGTTCTTC.

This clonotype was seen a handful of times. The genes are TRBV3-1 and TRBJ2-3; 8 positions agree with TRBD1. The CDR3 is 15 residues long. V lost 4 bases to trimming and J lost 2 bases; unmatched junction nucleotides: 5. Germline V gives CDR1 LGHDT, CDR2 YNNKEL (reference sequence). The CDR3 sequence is CASSPGTGHTDTQYF. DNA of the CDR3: TGTGCCAGCAGCCCCGGGACAGGTCACACAGATACGCAGTATTTT.

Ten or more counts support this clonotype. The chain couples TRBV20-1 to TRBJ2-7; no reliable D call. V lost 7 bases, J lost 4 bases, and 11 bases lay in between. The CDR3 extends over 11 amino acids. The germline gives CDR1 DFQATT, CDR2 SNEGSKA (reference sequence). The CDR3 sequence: CSGLVSYEQYF. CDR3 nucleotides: TGCAGTGGGCTAGTTAGTTACGAGCAGTACTTC.

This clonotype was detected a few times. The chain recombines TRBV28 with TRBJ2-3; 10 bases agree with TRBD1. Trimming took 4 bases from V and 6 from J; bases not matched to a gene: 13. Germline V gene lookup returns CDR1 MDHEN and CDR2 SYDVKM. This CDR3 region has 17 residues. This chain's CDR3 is CASSSPIDRGRGDTQYF. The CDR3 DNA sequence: TGTGCCAGCAGTTCCCCCATCGACAGGGGGCGCGGGGATACGCAGTATTTT.

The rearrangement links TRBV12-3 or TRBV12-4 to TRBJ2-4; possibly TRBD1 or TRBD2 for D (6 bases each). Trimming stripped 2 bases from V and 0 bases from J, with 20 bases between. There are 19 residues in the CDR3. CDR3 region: CASSLFRFRGPIAKNIQYF. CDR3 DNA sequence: TGTGCCAGCAGTTTATTCAGGTTCCGGGGGCCCATAGCCAAAAACATTCAGTACTTC.

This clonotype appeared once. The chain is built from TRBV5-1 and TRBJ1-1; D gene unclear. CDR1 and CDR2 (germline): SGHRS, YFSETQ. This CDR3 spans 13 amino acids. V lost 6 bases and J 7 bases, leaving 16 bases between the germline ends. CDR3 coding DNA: TGCGCCAGCAATTGGGGATTTCGGGGTGAAGCTTTCTTT. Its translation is CASNWGFRGEAFF.

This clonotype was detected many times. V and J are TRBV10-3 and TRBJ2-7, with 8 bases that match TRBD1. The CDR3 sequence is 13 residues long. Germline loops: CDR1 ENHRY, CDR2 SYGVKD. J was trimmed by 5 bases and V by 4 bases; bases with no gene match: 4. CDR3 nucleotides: TGTGCCATCAGTGGAGGGACAGGAAACGAGCAGTACTTC. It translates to CAISGGTGNEQYF.

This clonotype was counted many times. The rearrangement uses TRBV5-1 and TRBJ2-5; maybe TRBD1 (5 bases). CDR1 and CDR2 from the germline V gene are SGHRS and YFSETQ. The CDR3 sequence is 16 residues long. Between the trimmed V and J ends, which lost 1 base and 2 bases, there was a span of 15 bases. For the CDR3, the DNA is TGCGCCAGCAGCTTGCCTCAGGGTTTCGAACAAGAGACCCAGTACTTC. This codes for CASSLPQGFEQETQYF.

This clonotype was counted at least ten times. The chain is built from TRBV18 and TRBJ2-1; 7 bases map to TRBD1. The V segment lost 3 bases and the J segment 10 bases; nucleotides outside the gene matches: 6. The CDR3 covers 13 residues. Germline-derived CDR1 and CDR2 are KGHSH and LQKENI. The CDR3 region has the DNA TGTGCCAGCTCACCTGGACAGGAGTACGAGCAGTTCTTC. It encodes CASSPGQEYEQFF.

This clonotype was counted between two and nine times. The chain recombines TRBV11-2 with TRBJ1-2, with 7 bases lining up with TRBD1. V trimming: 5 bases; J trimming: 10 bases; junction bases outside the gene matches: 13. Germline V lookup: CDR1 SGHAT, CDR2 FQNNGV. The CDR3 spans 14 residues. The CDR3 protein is CASSLSPVTGDYTF. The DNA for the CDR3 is TGTGCCAGCAGCCTAAGCCCGGTTACAGGGGACTACACCTTC.

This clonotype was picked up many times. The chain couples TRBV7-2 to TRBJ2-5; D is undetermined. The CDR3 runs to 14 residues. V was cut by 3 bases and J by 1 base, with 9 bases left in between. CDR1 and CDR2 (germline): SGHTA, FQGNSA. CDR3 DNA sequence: TGTGCCAGCAGCTTTCAAAGGGCCCAAGAGACCCAGTACTTC. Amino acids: CASSFQRAQETQYF.

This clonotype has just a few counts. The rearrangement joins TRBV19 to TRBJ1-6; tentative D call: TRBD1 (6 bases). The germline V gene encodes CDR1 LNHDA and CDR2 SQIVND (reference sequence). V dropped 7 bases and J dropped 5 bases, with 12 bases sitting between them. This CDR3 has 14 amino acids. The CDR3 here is CASTRNRDNSPLHF. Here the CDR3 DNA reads TGTGCCAGTACCAGAAACAGGGATAATTCACCCCTCCACTTT.

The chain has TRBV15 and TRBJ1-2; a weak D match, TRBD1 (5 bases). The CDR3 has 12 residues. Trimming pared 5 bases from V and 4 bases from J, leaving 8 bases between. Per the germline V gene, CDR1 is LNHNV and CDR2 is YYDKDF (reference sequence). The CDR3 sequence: CATSRDSYGYTF. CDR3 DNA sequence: TGTGCCACCAGCCGTGACAGCTATGGCTACACCTTC.

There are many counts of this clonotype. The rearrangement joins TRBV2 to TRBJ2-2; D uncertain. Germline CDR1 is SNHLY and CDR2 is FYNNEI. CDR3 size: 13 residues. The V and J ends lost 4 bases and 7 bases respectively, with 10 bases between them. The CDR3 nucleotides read TGTGCCAGCAGTGTGTCGAGCATCGGGGAGCTGTTTTTT. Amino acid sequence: CASSVSSIGELFF. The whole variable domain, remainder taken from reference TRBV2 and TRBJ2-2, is EPEVTQTPSHQVTQMGQEVILRCVPISNHLYFYWYRQILGQKVEFLVSFYNNEISEKSEIFDDQFSVERPDGSNFTLKIRSTKLEDSAMYFCASSVSSIGELFFGEGSRLTVL.

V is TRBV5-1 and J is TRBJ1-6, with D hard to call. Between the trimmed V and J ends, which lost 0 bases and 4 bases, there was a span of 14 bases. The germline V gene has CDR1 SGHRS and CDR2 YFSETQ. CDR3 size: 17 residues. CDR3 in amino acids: CASSLEAREVYNSPLHF. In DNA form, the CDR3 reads TGCGCCAGCAGCTTGGAAGCCCGGGAAGTATATAATTCACCCCTCCACTTT.

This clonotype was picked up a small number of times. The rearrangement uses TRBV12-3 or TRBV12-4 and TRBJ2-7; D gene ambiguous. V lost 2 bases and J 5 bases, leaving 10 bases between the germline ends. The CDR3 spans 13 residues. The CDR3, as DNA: TGTGCCAGCAGTTTACCAGTTGTCAACGAGCAGTACTTC. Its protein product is CASSLPVVNEQYF.

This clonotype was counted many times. Written as DNA, the CDR3 is TGTGCCATCAGTGACACAGGGGCCAATCAGCCCCAGCATTTT. Translating it yields CAISDTGANQPQHF. V gene TRBV10-3 combines with J gene TRBJ1-5; TRBD1 matches at 7 bases. Germline V CDR1 and CDR2: ENHRY, SYGVKD. V gave up 3 bases and J gave up 3 bases; unmatched junction bases: 2. The CDR3 loop spans 14 amino acids.

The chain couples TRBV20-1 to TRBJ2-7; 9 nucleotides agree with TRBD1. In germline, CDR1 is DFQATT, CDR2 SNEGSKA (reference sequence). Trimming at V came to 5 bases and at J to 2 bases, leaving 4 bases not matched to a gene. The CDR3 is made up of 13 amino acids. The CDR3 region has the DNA TGCAGTGCTGCCGGGACAGGGACCTACGAGCAGTACTTC. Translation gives CSAAGTGTYEQYF.

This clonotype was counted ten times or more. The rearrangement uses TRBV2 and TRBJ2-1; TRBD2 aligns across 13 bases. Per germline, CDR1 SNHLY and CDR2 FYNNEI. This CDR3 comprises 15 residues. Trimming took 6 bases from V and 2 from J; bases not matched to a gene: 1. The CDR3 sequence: CASSGTSGAYNEQFF. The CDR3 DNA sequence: TGTGCCAGCAGCGGGACTAGCGGGGCCTACAATGAGCAGTTCTTC.

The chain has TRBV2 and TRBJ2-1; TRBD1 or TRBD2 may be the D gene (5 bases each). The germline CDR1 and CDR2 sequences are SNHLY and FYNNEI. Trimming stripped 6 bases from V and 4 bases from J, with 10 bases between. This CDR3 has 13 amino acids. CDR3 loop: CASSGTVYNEQFF. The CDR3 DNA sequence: TGTGCCAGCAGCGGGACGGTTTACAATGAGCAGTTCTTC.

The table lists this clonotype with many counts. Here the CDR3 DNA reads TGTGCCAGCAGTCTACAGGCCCTTACGGGCTACACCTTC. Protein: CASSLQALTGYTF. The chain is built from TRBV28 and TRBJ1-2, with a weak D call TRBD1 (5 bases). V lost 5 bases, J lost 8 bases, and 15 bases lay in between. Germline V gene data show CDR1 as MDHEN and CDR2 as SYDVKM. The CDR3 has 13 residues.